These 5 T cell receptor beta chains originate from one sample sequenced in a study of blood T cell repertoires in COVID-19. Clones were sequenced by immunoSEQ multiplex PCR, and TCRdb holds only the in-frame ones, with some missing. Of around 190,000 clones in the sample, 82% are singletons; the top ten hold around 7.8%. The material sequenced was peripheral blood. These receptors all come from a woman aged 55-69 years with COVID-19, enrolled during active disease.

This clone turned up a few times. V and J are TRBV12-3 or TRBV12-4 and TRBJ2-1; D possibly corresponds to TRBD1 (5 bases). The CDR3 loop spans 13 amino acids. The ends were cut back, 2 bases at V and 7 bases at J, with 9 bases in the middle. Here the CDR3 reads CASSLNRWNEQFF. CDR3 DNA: TGTGCCAGCAGTTTAAACAGGTGGAATGAGCAGTTCTTC.

The chain employs TRBV6-2 or TRBV6-3 and TRBJ1-1; 10 bases are a match to TRBD1. The germline CDR1 and CDR2 sequences are MNHEY and SVGEGT. The trim removed 4 bases at V and 3 bases at J, leaving 2 bases unmatched. The CDR3 is 14 amino acids. The DNA of the CDR3 is TGTGCCAGCAGTTGGGACAGGGGATACACTGAAGCTTTCTTT. The encoded protein is CASSWDRGYTEAFF.

The chain carries TRBV4-1 and TRBJ2-2; D possibly corresponds to TRBD2 (6 bases). This CDR3 contains 16 residues. CDR1 MGHRA and CDR2 YSYEKL come from the germline V gene. Trimming left V 2 bases short and J 7 bases short, with 17 bases between. CDR3 DNA sequence: TGCGCCAGCAGCCAACCGGGAGTATCGCGCGGCGGGGAGCTGTTTTTT. Its protein is CASSQPGVSRGGELFF.

This clone was seen a handful of times. The chain uses TRBV2 and TRBJ2-3, with a possible D match to TRBD2 (5 bases). The CDR3 is 15 residues long. Looked up from germline, CDR1 is SNHLY and CDR2 is FYNNEI. V shed 5 bases and J shed 4 bases, with 16 bases lying between them. CDR3: CASSWTRLHADTQYF. The CDR3 coding sequence is TGTGCCAGCAGTTGGACTCGCCTACACGCAGATACGCAGTATTTT.

V is TRBV29-1 and J is TRBJ2-3; D not certain. Germline V gene data show CDR1 as SQVTM and CDR2 as ANQGSEA. The V end lost 5 bases, the J end lost 0 bases, and 9 bases lay between the germline ends. The CDR3 runs to 13 residues. In DNA, the CDR3 is TGCAGCGTTCGTCGGGTAAGCACAGATACGCAGTATTTT. This translates into CSVRRVSTDTQYF.